This TCR beta chain stems from a study of cytomegalovirus exposure and HLA in healthy donors. Germline CDR1 reads LGHNA; CDR2 reads YSLEER. With V trimmed by 3 bases and J by 4 bases, 5 bases remained unmatched. The CDR3 loop spans 15 amino acids. PCR amplification relied on 60 Vbeta primers (plus 13 Jbeta primers). The assay was immunoSEQ multiplex PCR, and TCRdb's table has in-frame clones only and misses some. The sample contains roughly 90,000 clones, less than 85% of which appear only once. The receptor was isolated from a man younger than 30 in good health and CMV-seronegative. The sample was PBMCs. This chain joins TRBV4-3 and TRBJ2-3, with 9 bases aligning to TRBD2. DNA of the CDR3: TGCGCCAGCAGCCATGATACTAGCGGGCCAGATACGCAGTATTTT. Residues: CASSHDTSGPDTQYF.